One and the same sample provided the 18 T cell receptor beta chains below, sequenced in a study of post-analysis software for immune sequencing data. General study results and limits: There were five TRBV segments more frequent in patients than controls, and TRBV5-6, TRBV5-1 and TRBV20-1 were among them.

These receptors' antigens are unknown. TCR beta cDNA libraries had unique molecular identifiers. TCRdb re-called the PCR reads with MiXCR, one entry per CDR3 protein. The sample yields around 400,000 distinct CDR3 sequences, around 33% seen once. Specimen: blood. These receptors were collected from a girl under 18 with multiple sclerosis.

V usage is TRBV12-3 or TRBV12-4 and J usage is TRBJ2-5; D is perhaps TRBD1 (6 bases). With 5 bases removed from V and 0 bases from J, the gap between germline ends came to 16 bases. CDR3 length: 16 amino acids. CDR3 in amino acids: CASSLMGTIYQETQYF. The DNA of the CDR3 is TGTGCCAGCAGTCTGATGGGGACAATCTACCAAGAGACCCAGTACTTC.

The chain links TRBV6-5 to TRBJ2-1; possibly TRBD1 for D (5 bases). Trimming pared 8 bases from V and 12 bases from J, leaving 14 bases between. Germline V gene sequence: CDR1 MNHEY, CDR2 SVGAGI. CDR3 length: 11 amino acids. In DNA, the CDR3 is TGTGCCAGCTCCTCAGGGATGCTGCAGTTCTTC. It translates to CASSSGMLQFF.

This clonotype came up a few times. This rearrangement joins TRBV6-2 or TRBV6-3 to TRBJ2-4, with D tentatively TRBD2 (5 bases). The V gene lost 2 bases and the J gene lost 0 bases, with 11 bases spanning the gap. Germline V gene lookup returns CDR1 MNHEY and CDR2 SVGEGT. The CDR3 covers 16 residues. DNA for the CDR3: TGTGCCAGCAGTTACCTCGGGGTCCTAGCCAAAAACATTCAGTACTTC. As protein: CASSYLGVLAKNIQYF.

This clonotype appeared a few times. Its ends do not fully match the called genes, so a read error is possible. The V and J genes are TRBV7-3 and TRBJ2-7; 7 bases are a match to TRBD1. This CDR3 contains 13 residues. CDR1 SGHTA and CDR2 FQGTGA come from the germline V gene. The CDR3 region has the DNA TGTGCCGGCAGCCTCCGACAGGGCGACGAGCAGTACTTC. Its protein product is CAGSLRQGDEQYF.

This chain links TRBV5-5 with TRBJ2-7; weak D call: TRBD1 (6 bases). Germline-derived CDR1 and CDR2 are SGHKS and YYEKEE (reference sequence). The CDR3 is 16 amino acids. Trimming shortened V by 1 base and J by 4 bases, and 18 bases separated the two germline ends. CDR3 region: CASSLNDLGAGYEQYF. Here the CDR3 DNA reads TGTGCCAGCAGCTTGAATGATCTGGGGGCCGGATACGAGCAGTACTTC.

The table lists this clonotype with a few counts. The rearrangement links TRBV6-5 to TRBJ2-1; the match to TRBD2 covers 8 bases. Per the germline V gene, CDR1 is MNHEY and CDR2 is SVGAGI. V lost 3 bases to trimming and J lost 0 bases; unmatched junction nucleotides: 7. The CDR3 totals 17 residues. CDR3 coding DNA: TGTGCCAGCAGTTATAGCGAGCGGGGGAGCTCCTACAATGAGCAGTTCTTC. Translating it yields CASSYSERGSSYNEQFF.

The count of this clonotype is one. The chain has TRBV20-1 and TRBJ2-7, with a weak D call TRBD2 (5 bases). The J call is doubtful: the DNA matches TRBJ2-5 better. The CDR3 extends over 14 amino acids. From germline, CDR1 is DFQATT and CDR2 SNEGSKA (reference sequence). CDR3: CSARDAPPGETQYF. The CDR3 DNA sequence: TGCAGTGCTAGAGATGCCCCCCCGGGGGAGACCCAGTACTTC.

This clonotype appeared a few times. V and J are TRBV7-9 and TRBJ2-7, with TRBD2 matching over 7 bases. The germline gives CDR1 SEHNR, CDR2 FQNEAQ (reference sequence). The ends lost 5 bases at V and 3 bases at J; junction bases unmatched: 10. The length of the CDR3 is 15 residues. The CDR3 DNA sequence: TGTGCCAGCAGCGCCGCCGCTAGCGGCCTCTACGAGCAGTACTTC. It translates to CASSAAASGLYEQYF.

The chain combines TRBV4-1 with TRBJ2-7; possible D gene TRBD1, 5 bases. The germline V gene has CDR1 MGHRA and CDR2 YSYEKL. CDR3 size: 13 residues. The germline V and J ends were trimmed by 4 bases and 5 bases, with 12 bases remaining between them. The CDR3 DNA reads TGCGCCAGCAGCCCCCGCGTCAGGGACGAGCAGTACTTC. It yields the protein CASSPRVRDEQYF.

This clonotype was seen a handful of times. The chain joins TRBV6-5 to TRBJ2-1; tentative D call: TRBD2 (5 bases). Trimming stripped 7 bases from V and 0 bases from J, with 13 bases between. Per germline, CDR1 MNHEY and CDR2 SVGAGI. The CDR3 extends over 15 amino acids. Here the CDR3 DNA reads TGTGCCAGCAAGGGAGCTGTGAGCTCCTACAATGAGCAGTTCTTC. This sequence encodes CASKGAVSSYNEQFF.

This clonotype turned up a few times. The chain couples TRBV6-1 to TRBJ1-1, with D uncertain. V was pared by 6 bases and J by 3 bases, with 8 bases between. Germline V CDR1 and CDR2: MNHNS, SASEGT. This CDR3 contains 12 residues. CDR3 sequence (DNA): TGTGCCAGCAGCCGTAAGCACACTGAAGCTTTCTTT. Its protein is CASSRKHTEAFF.

The sample holds one count of this clonotype. The V call is TRBV7-2, the J call TRBJ1-6; 8 bases agree with TRBD1. The junction had 13 bases not matched to a gene; V was cut back by 4 bases and J by 14 bases. Looked up from germline, CDR1 is SGHTA and CDR2 is FQGNSA. This CDR3 region has 15 residues. The CDR3 DNA reads as TGTGCCAGCAGCTCAGGGGGCGCTCAATGGTGGGCCCTCCACTTT. Translating gives CASSSGGAQWWALHF.

The chain joins TRBV28 to TRBJ1-6, with a tentative D call TRBD1 (5 bases). The CDR3 sequence is 16 residues long. Trimming cost V 7 bases and J 7 bases, with 20 bases left between them. Per the germline V gene, CDR1 is MDHEN and CDR2 is SYDVKM. DNA of the CDR3: TGTGCCAGCACCCCGGCGGGCAGGGCGTTAAATTCACCCCTCCACTTT. It is translated as CASTPAGRALNSPLHF.

This chain links TRBV4-2 with TRBJ2-1; D might be TRBD2 (6 bases). The CDR3 runs to 14 residues. Germline CDR1 reads LGHNA; CDR2 reads YNFKEQ. Deletions cut 5 bases from V and 4 bases from J, with 12 bases between. CDR3 amino acids: CASSFGRGYNEQFF. Here the CDR3 DNA reads TGTGCCAGCAGCTTCGGGCGGGGTTACAATGAGCAGTTCTTC.

In its sample, this clonotype was seen a few times. The chain combines TRBV27 with TRBJ2-3; no reliable D call. Between the trimmed V and J ends, which lost 5 bases and 3 bases, there was a span of 15 bases. The germline gives CDR1 MNHEY, CDR2 SMNVEV (reference sequence). CDR3 length: 15 residues. CDR3 amino acids: CASSPNPSRTDTQYF. The CDR3 DNA reads as TGTGCCAGCAGTCCGAACCCCAGCAGGACAGATACGCAGTATTTT.

The V and J genes are TRBV12-3 or TRBV12-4 and TRBJ2-1; D possibly corresponds to TRBD2 (6 bases). The CDR3 runs to 13 residues. V dropped 3 bases and J dropped 4 bases, with 7 bases sitting between them. CDR3 residues: CASSFGTYNEQFF. In DNA, the CDR3 is TGTGCCAGCAGTTTCGGGACTTACAATGAGCAGTTCTTC.

In this sample, this clonotype turned up a few times. The rearrangement uses TRBV7-2 and TRBJ2-5, with 7 nucleotides matching TRBD2. J lost 4 bases, V lost 1 base, and 12 bases had no gene match. The CDR3 contains 17 residues. Per germline, CDR1 SGHTA and CDR2 FQGNSA. Written as DNA, the CDR3 is TGTGCCAGCAGCTTAGGGGCAGGTGTTGGGGGGGTAGAGACCCAGTACTTC. Translation gives CASSLGAGVGGVETQYF.

This sequence joins TRBV3-1 and TRBJ2-3, with TRBD1 matching 8 bases. The CDR3 spans 15 residues. Trimming removed 4 bases from V and 5 bases from J; junction bases left unmatched: 8. Germline V gene lookup returns CDR1 LGHDT and CDR2 YNNKEL (reference sequence). This chain's CDR3 is CASSLRRGLGDTQYF. Written as DNA, the CDR3 is TGTGCCAGCAGCCTCCGCAGGGGGCTTGGAGATACGCAGTATTTT.